The clone carrying this T cell receptor (beta chain) was detected once. Its antigen is undetermined. A read error may explain this, as a much larger clone is one base away. This entry belongs to a study of tumor and adjacent non-tumor tissue in lung cancer. About the research overall: Patients were aged about 31 to 76, roughly nine men and 5 women, stage I to III. Samples averaged approximately 3.9 million productive TCRbeta reads each.

Germline CDR1 SQVTM, CDR2 ANQGSEA. CDR3 length equals 12 residues. V lost 7 bases and J 2 bases, leaving 11 bases between the germline ends. This sample's RNA came from whole unsorted tissue. Broader study findings: Top 100 clones took a larger repertoire share in normal lung.

TCRbeta libraries were built with three rounds of nested PCR, modified from ARM-PCR. TCRdb re-called the multiplex PCR reads with MiXCR, one entry per CDR3 protein. Here the sample spans around 99,000 distinct CDR3 sequences, about 75% being singletons. This rearrangement joins TRBV29-1 to TRBJ1-1; a weak D match, TRBD1 (5 bases). The TCR sequence derives from a woman aged 60-75 years with non-small cell lung cancer. The material sequenced was lung tumor tissue. The CDR3 loop reads CSARQFNTEAFF. CDR3 nucleotide sequence: TGCAGCGCCCGACAGTTCAACACTGAAGCTTTCTTT.